This T cell receptor (beta chain) was retrieved from a study of T cells in Graves' hyperthyroidism and ophthalmopathy. Study-wide points: Peripheral blood also featured most of the thyroid clonotypes expanded above 0.001.

RNA transcripts gave rise to amplified TCR beta CDR3 regions. The TCR CDR3 first-round RT-PCR relied on the HTBI primer set. MiXCR, run by TCRdb on the multiplex PCR reads, gives a single entry per CDR3 protein. The sample has a few hundred thousand distinct CDR3 sequences, approximately 14% seen once. CDR3 size: 13 residues. Looked up from germline, CDR1 is ENHRY and CDR2 is SYGVKD. Trimming at V came to 10 bases and at J to 5 bases, leaving 10 bases not matched to a gene. With respect to this clonotype: Its specificity is not known.

Pregnant or lactating patients were excluded, as were those with uncontrolled infection or other autoimmune disease. The clonotype originates from a woman younger than 45 with Graves' hyperthyroidism that later progressed to Graves' ophthalmopathy. The sequencing sample was made of blood. The chain has TRBV10-3 and TRBJ2-5; TRBD2 aligns across 7 bases. The CDR3 coding sequence is TGTGCCACTACCCAGGAGGGAGGGGAGACCCAGTACTTC. Amino acid sequence: CATTQEGGETQYF.